Shown below are 14 T cell receptor beta chains from a single sample sequenced in a study of cytomegalovirus exposure and HLA in healthy donors. The study ran its PCR with 60 Vbeta and 13 Jbeta primers. Profiled with immunoSEQ multiplex PCR; TCRdb holds only in-frame clones, not every one. The sample holds around 150,000 clones; approximately 72% are singletons and the top ten take around 6.9%. Material: PBMCs. These receptors were taken from a man aged 40-50 years in good health and CMV-seropositive.

The V and J genes are TRBV7-9 and TRBJ1-1; D uncertain. V lost 2 bases to trimming and J lost 4 bases, with 14 bases between them. This CDR3 comprises 15 residues. CDR1 is SEHNR, CDR2 FQNEAQ, per germline (reference sequence). CDR3: CASSLSRVSGTEAFF. DNA for the CDR3: TGTGCCAGCAGCTTATCCCGGGTTTCGGGCACTGAAGCTTTCTTT.

This clone was seen more than once but under ten times. The chain joins TRBV11-2 to TRBJ2-1, with 14 bases identical to TRBD2. Trimming removed 7 bases from V and 8 bases from J; junction bases left unmatched: 10. The CDR3 runs to 16 residues. Germline CDR1 is SGHAT and CDR2 is FQNNGV. The CDR3 DNA reads as TGTGCCAGCACCCGGACTAGCGGGGGGTTCGGAGATGAGCAGTTCTTC. This codes for CASTRTSGGFGDEQFF.

This rearrangement joins TRBV27 to TRBJ2-2; 8 bases fit TRBD1. The CDR3 runs to 17 residues. Germline values: CDR1 MNHEY, CDR2 SMNVEV (reference sequence). Germline trimming cut 4 bases from V and 4 bases from J; bases unmatched to any gene: 11. The CDR3 sequence: CASSSLSTGAITGELFF. CDR3 sequence (DNA): TGTGCCAGCAGTTCCCTCTCGACAGGGGCAATCACCGGGGAGCTGTTTTTT.

The chain couples TRBV5-6 to TRBJ2-3; 9 bases match TRBD2. V lost 4 bases and J lost 3; bases outside the gene matches: 9. This CDR3 is built from 16 residues. The V gene's germline CDR1 is SGHDT and CDR2 YYEEEE. Here the CDR3 DNA reads TGTGCCAGCAGCCTCTTGCGGGGGGGCGGGACAGATACGCAGTATTTT. The encoded protein is CASSLLRGGGTDTQYF.

The chain employs TRBV7-2 and TRBJ1-5; the D gene is possibly TRBD1 (6 bases). The CDR3 loop spans 14 amino acids. Germline CDR1 is SGHTA and CDR2 is FQGNSA. With 4 bases removed from V and 2 bases from J, the gap between germline ends came to 9 bases. In nucleotides, the CDR3 is TGTGCCAGCAGCTCACAGGGTGGCAATCAGCCCCAGCATTTT. It codes for CASSSQGGNQPQHF.

The CDR3 DNA follows: TGTGCCAGCAGCGGAGGAGAGCTAGCGGACCTACGCGGGGAGCTGTTTTTT. Translated: CASSGGELADLRGELFF. V usage is TRBV9 and J usage is TRBJ2-2; 7 nucleotides line up with TRBD2. Trimming at V came to 3 bases and at J to 7 bases, leaving 15 bases not matched to a gene. CDR3 length: 17 residues. Germline V gene data show CDR1 as SGDLS and CDR2 as YYNGEE.

V and J are TRBV4-1 and TRBJ1-4; no clear D. The CDR3 runs 15 residues. V was pared by 1 base and J by 9 bases, with 15 bases between. CDR1 and CDR2 from the germline V gene are MGHRA and YSYEKL. In DNA, the CDR3 is TGCGCCAGCAGCCAAGGGACGCGGGAAGGGAAAAAACTGTTTTTT. Translated, it gives CASSQGTREGKKLFF.

J is TRBJ1-5 and V is TRBV27; 7 bases align to TRBD1. The J segment lost 2 bases and the V segment lost 4 bases, leaving 5 bases of the junction unmatched. Germline V gene data show CDR1 as MNHEY and CDR2 as SMNVEV (reference sequence). The CDR3 contains 15 residues. The chain's CDR3 is CASSSTGQGNQPQHF. DNA of the CDR3: TGTGCCAGCAGTTCGACAGGGCAGGGCAATCAGCCCCAGCATTTT.

The chain links TRBV19 to TRBJ2-7; tentative D call: TRBD2 (6 bases). The CDR3 covers 13 residues. Germline loops: CDR1 LNHDA, CDR2 SQIVND (reference sequence). V lost 7 bases to trimming and J lost 5 bases, with 15 bases between them. The CDR3 coding sequence is TGTGCCAGTAAAGTCGGGGGAACCAACGAGCAGTACTTC. Amino acids: CASKVGGTNEQYF.

In its sample, this clone was seen a few times. The CDR3 bases are TGTGCCAGCAGTGGCGCAGGGGTTCATCAGCCCCAGCATTTT. Its translation: CASSGAGVHQPQHF. The chain carries TRBV6-5 and TRBJ1-5; maybe TRBD1 (6 bases). The germline CDR1 and CDR2 sequences are MNHEY and SVGAGI. This CDR3 contains 14 residues. V dropped 5 bases and J dropped 5 bases, with 13 bases sitting between them.

This chain connects TRBV7-9 to TRBJ2-2, with 7 bases matching TRBD2. The CDR3 extends over 16 amino acids. Trimming cost V 3 bases and J 1 base; bases outside gene matches: 5. CDR1 SEHNR and CDR2 FQNEAQ come from the germline V gene (reference sequence). The DNA for the CDR3 is TGTGCCAGCAGCTTCCGCCGGGGGGAGAACACCGGGGAGCTGTTTTTT. This translates into CASSFRRGENTGELFF.

The chain has TRBV6-1 and TRBJ2-1; TRBD2 aligns across 8 bases. Germline CDR1 reads MNHNS; CDR2 reads SASEGT. The V and J ends lost 0 bases and 10 bases, in that order; junction bases with no gene match: 5. This CDR3 contains 14 residues. CDR3 loop: CASSEASGVSEQFF. The CDR3 nucleotides are TGTGCCAGCAGTGAAGCTAGCGGGGTATCCGAGCAGTTCTTC.

J is TRBJ2-1 and V is TRBV5-6; 8 bases match TRBD2. The CDR3 has 17 amino acids. The V gene's germline CDR1 is SGHDT and CDR2 YYEEEE. J lost 3 bases, V lost 3 bases, and 11 bases had no gene match. The CDR3 protein is CASSSRLGLAGYNEQFF. DNA for the CDR3: TGTGCCAGCAGCTCTCGTCTCGGGCTAGCGGGCTACAATGAGCAGTTCTTC.

The chain joins TRBV4-3 to TRBJ1-5, with D hard to call. This CDR3 has 15 amino acids. Germline V CDR1 and CDR2: LGHNA, YSLEER. Trimming took off 0 bases at V and 6 bases at J, with 12 bases between the two ends. The chain's CDR3 is CASSQDLGGLQPQHF. The CDR3 region has the DNA TGCGCCAGCAGCCAAGATCTCGGAGGGCTTCAGCCCCAGCATTTT.